This T cell receptor beta chain was captured by sequencing in a study of T cell repertoires in cytomegalovirus infection. About the study: Peptides in the study included HLA-C-restricted and HLA-B-restricted CMV epitopes. Signatures in public TCR beta sequences pointed to both CMV infection and matching HLA type.

Whole-study results and caveats: The ex vivo response was dominated by HLA-C-restricted CMV-specific TCR beta clonotypes. Summed frequency of shared TCR beta families picked out CMV carriers who also had the relevant HLA.

From the reads, TCRdb called clonotypes with MiXCR, one entry per CDR3 protein. The data contain roughly 990,000 distinct CDR3 sequences, approximately 33% of them singletons. This clonotype was seen a handful of times. Its matching antigen is unknown. Deletions cut 0 bases from V and 2 bases from J, with 12 bases between. CDR3 size: 16 residues. Germline values: CDR1 SGDLS, CDR2 YYNGEE. The material sequenced was cultured CD8+ T cells from PBMCs, taken from culture after CMV antigen stimulation. This clonotype originated in a human donor in good health (CMV status not recorded). Some clones in this sample may be carry-over from other donors' samples. The chain couples TRBV9 to TRBJ1-3, with D possibly being TRBD1 (6 bases). The CDR3 sequence is CASSVEGGYPGNTIYF. The CDR3 bases are TGTGCCAGCAGCGTAGAAGGGGGGTACCCTGGAAACACCATATATTTT.